A single sample gave rise to the 18 T cell receptor beta chains below, sequenced in a study of radiation and T cells in renal cell carcinoma. TCRdb's table, derived via immunoSEQ multiplex PCR, lists solely in-frame clones and lacks some. The sample lists under 20,000 clones, around three fifths occurring once. Treatment: 15 Gy SBRT to primary tumor, nephrectomy 4 weeks later. This sample comprised tumor tissue, obtained from a patient whose treatment included radiotherapy and nephrectomy. The receptors stem from a woman between 70 and 85 years old with renal cell carcinoma.

This chain links TRBV10-2 with TRBJ1-1; perhaps TRBD1 as D (5 bases). Germline CDR1 is WSHSY and CDR2 is SAAADI. This CDR3 region has 12 residues. The V end was cut by 4 bases, the J end by 7 bases, with 10 bases between. CDR3 residues: CASSGGRDEAFF. CDR3 sequence (DNA): TGCGCCAGCAGTGGGGGCAGAGATGAAGCTTTCTTT.

This clone was counted a few times. The gene calls are TRBV9 and TRBJ1-2, with D unclear. Germline V CDR1 and CDR2: SGDLS, YYNGEE. The CDR3 contains 13 residues. V lost 2 bases and J lost 3, with 8 bases in between. In nucleotides, the CDR3 is TGTGCCAGCAGCGTGGGAGGTGACTATGGCTACACCTTC. Translating it yields CASSVGGDYGYTF.

The V and J genes are TRBV14 and TRBJ1-4; D is uncertain. The germline V gene encodes CDR1 SGHDN and CDR2 FVKESK. V lost 2 bases to trimming and J lost 7 bases, with 8 bases between them. This CDR3 is 13 amino acids long. The CDR3 region is CASSQNIGEKLFF. The CDR3 bases are TGTGCCAGCAGCCAAAATATAGGTGAAAAACTGTTTTTT.

This chain uses TRBV19 with TRBJ2-1, with 10 bases matching TRBD2. V dropped 6 bases and J dropped 4; count of bases not matched to a gene: 6. This CDR3 comprises 15 residues. Per germline, CDR1 LNHDA and CDR2 SQIVND (reference sequence). CDR3 residues: CASRLGAGGYNEQFF. The CDR3 nucleotides are TGTGCCAGTAGGTTGGGAGCGGGAGGGTACAATGAGCAGTTCTTC.

This clone has only a few counts. The genes are TRBV18 and TRBJ2-7, with D perhaps TRBD1 (6 bases). V lost 5 bases to trimming and J lost 1 base, with 15 bases between them. The germline V gene has CDR1 KGHSH and CDR2 LQKENI. CDR3 length: 15 residues. CDR3 DNA sequence: TGTGCCAGCTCAGGCAGGGGTTCAGGGTCCTACGAGCAGTACTTC. Amino acid sequence: CASSGRGSGSYEQYF.

The genes are TRBV14 and TRBJ2-7; 7 nucleotides match TRBD2. CDR1 SGHDN and CDR2 FVKESK come from the germline V gene. The CDR3 extends over 13 amino acids. Germline trimming cut 3 bases from V and 2 bases from J; bases unmatched to any gene: 1. CDR3 sequence (DNA): TGTGCCAGCAGCCAGGGGGGGGCCTACGAGCAGTACTTC. Translating it yields CASSQGGAYEQYF.

This clone was picked up a small number of times. The CDR3 here is CASSSEWGEEQYF. In DNA form, the CDR3 reads TGCGCCAGCAGCTCGGAGTGGGGAGAAGAGCAGTACTTC. The genes are TRBV5-1 and TRBJ2-7; tentatively, D is TRBD2 (5 bases). Trimming cost V 3 bases and J 7 bases, with 14 bases left between them. The CDR3 is 13 amino acids. Germline CDR1 and CDR2: SGHRS and YFSETQ.

The chain combines TRBV5-1 with TRBJ2-3, with D tentatively TRBD2 (6 bases). Per the germline V gene, CDR1 is SGHRS and CDR2 is YFSETQ. The germline V and J ends were trimmed by 0 bases and 10 bases, with 21 bases remaining between them. This CDR3 spans 16 amino acids. The CDR3, as DNA: TGCGCCAGCAGCTTGGTGGCGGGGCGAAATCCGACGGCGCAGTATTTT. Protein product: CASSLVAGRNPTAQYF.

This clone was seen a few times. CDR3 region: CAWSDRRSTDTQYF. As DNA, the CDR3 is TGTGCCTGGAGTGACCGAAGAAGCACAGATACGCAGTATTTT. The rearrangement joins TRBV30 to TRBJ2-3; no clear D. CDR3 length: 14 residues. Trimming stripped 1 base from V and 0 bases from J, with 8 bases between. Germline V gives CDR1 GTSNPN, CDR2 SVGIG (reference sequence). Full variable domain (missing parts from reference TRBV30 and TRBJ2-3): SQTIHQWPATLVQPVGSPLSLECTVEGTSNPNLYWYRQAAGRGLQLLFYSVGIGQISSEVPQNLSASRPQDRQFILSSKKLLLSDSGFYLCAWSDRRSTDTQYFGPGTRLTVL.

V and J are TRBV18 and TRBJ1-2, with 8 bases aligning to TRBD1. Germline-derived CDR1 and CDR2 are KGHSH and LQKENI. After removal of 6 bases from V and 4 bases from J, the junction contained 16 bases not matched to a gene. This CDR3 has 17 amino acids. In nucleotides, the CDR3 is TGTGCCAGCTCGCAGGGACAGGTGGAGTCAGCCACCTATGGCTACACCTTC. Its protein is CASSQGQVESATYGYTF.

This clone was seen many times. The V and J genes are TRBV9 and TRBJ1-1, with TRBD1 matching 8 bases. Germline lookup yields CDR1 SGDLS and CDR2 YYNGEE. V trimming: 4 bases; J trimming: 4 bases; junction bases outside the gene matches: 3. The CDR3 contains 13 residues. This chain's CDR3 is CASSKTGVTEAFF. The CDR3, as DNA: TGTGCCAGCAGCAAGACAGGGGTCACTGAAGCTTTCTTT.

This chain joins TRBV4-1 and TRBJ2-5, with D unresolved. Trimming took off 1 base at V and 4 bases at J, with 7 bases between the two ends. In germline, CDR1 is MGHRA, CDR2 YSYEKL. This CDR3 is 13 amino acids long. This CDR3 is CASSQGVAETQYF. DNA for the CDR3: TGCGCCAGCAGCCAAGGAGTAGCAGAGACCCAGTACTTC.

This chain joins TRBV4-2 and TRBJ2-7; perhaps TRBD1 as D (6 bases). This CDR3 spans 15 amino acids. Between the trimmed V and J ends, which lost 1 base and 6 bases, there was a span of 16 bases. Germline CDR1 LGHNA, CDR2 YNFKEQ. Here the CDR3 DNA reads TGTGCCAGCAGCCAAGGGACAGCTGCACAGGGCGAGCAGTACTTC. Protein: CASSQGTAAQGEQYF.

This chain uses TRBV2 with TRBJ2-2, with D tentatively TRBD2 (6 bases). Germline V gene lookup returns CDR1 SNHLY and CDR2 FYNNEI. The length of the CDR3 is 13 residues. With 8 bases removed from V and 5 bases from J, the gap between germline ends came to 12 bases. CDR3 loop: CASGRDGTGELFF. CDR3 DNA: TGTGCCAGCGGGCGGGATGGGACCGGGGAGCTGTTTTTT.

The CDR3 DNA follows: TGCGCCAGCAGGTGGGGACTAGCGGGGGATGAGCAGTTCTTC. It codes for CASRWGLAGDEQFF. This chain connects TRBV5-1 to TRBJ2-1; 14 bases align to TRBD2. The CDR3 spans 14 residues. With 5 bases clipped from V and 8 bases from J, the junction kept 3 bases outside the gene matches. Germline assignment: CDR1 SGHRS and CDR2 YFSETQ.

This clone was recorded once. This chain joins TRBV6-1 and TRBJ1-4; TRBD1 matches at 7 bases. V lost 5 bases and J lost 8; bases outside the gene matches: 8. The V gene's germline CDR1 is MNHNS and CDR2 SASEGT. The CDR3 sequence is 14 residues long. CDR3 region: CASSITGAREKLFF. The CDR3 nucleotides are TGTGCCAGCAGTATAACAGGGGCTCGAGAAAAACTGTTTTTT.

This clone has only a few counts. The chain links TRBV18 to TRBJ1-1; D unresolved. The CDR3 has 13 amino acids. CDR1 KGHSH and CDR2 LQKENI come from the germline V gene. V shed 3 bases and J shed 3 bases, with 8 bases lying between them. This CDR3 reads CASSPISDTEAFF. Written as DNA, the CDR3 is TGTGCCAGCTCACCTATATCGGACACTGAAGCTTTCTTT.

This chain uses TRBV2 with TRBJ2-5, with TRBD1 matching 9 bases. This CDR3 has 14 residues. Germline V lookup: CDR1 SNHLY, CDR2 FYNNEI. Trimming cost V 11 bases and J 5 bases; bases outside gene matches: 12. CDR3 loop: CAPGWGQGLETQYF. DNA for the CDR3: TGTGCCCCCGGGTGGGGACAGGGTTTGGAGACCCAGTACTTC.